This TCR beta chain was documented in a study of beta chain features in type 1 diabetes. The study, taken as a whole, reports: PCR might preferentially amplify shorter templates, equally in patients and controls. In all four CD4+ subsets, TCRB CDR3 length was significantly, moderately reduced in type 1 diabetes.

The germline V gene has CDR1 SNHLY and CDR2 FYNNEI. The V end was cut by 11 bases, the J end by 7 bases, with 20 bases between. The CDR3 has 13 amino acids. Populations isolated by sorting all had purity greater than 95%. Isolated RNA was reverse transcribed in full, so expressed TCRB transcripts were sequenced. The method was immunoSEQ multiplex PCR; TCRdb's version includes in-frame clones alone and lacks a portion of them. The table lists 45,000 to 60,000 clones, around 40% of them singletons, with roughly 0.13% in the top ten. As regards this clone: What it binds is unknown.

The clonotype comes from a man aged 25-40 years with type 1 diabetes. The chain uses TRBV2 and TRBJ1-1, with a weak D call TRBD1 (6 bases). Sequenced sample: stem cell memory CD4+ T cells from blood. The DNA of the CDR3 is TGTGCCTTAGCTGTTCAGGGGTTACTTGAAGCTTTCTTT. Protein sequence: CALAVQGLLEAFF.